These 28 T cell receptor beta chains originate from one sample sequenced in a study of blood T cell repertoires in COVID-19. Profiling relied on immunoSEQ multiplex PCR, and the TCRdb table lists in-frame clones only, not all of them. The table has hundreds of thousands of clones, about 88% seen once. Sequencing input: PBMCs or T cells enriched from blood (not recorded which). These receptors originate from a woman aged 18-29 years who had been exposed to COVID-19.

The genes are TRBV6-5 and TRBJ2-5; maybe TRBD1 (6 bases). The CDR3 totals 13 residues. V lost 4 bases, J lost 1 base, and 7 bases lay in between. Per the germline V gene, CDR1 is MNHEY and CDR2 is SVGAGI. The CDR3 DNA reads as TGTGCCAGCAGTTCAGGGGCCCAAGAGACCCAGTACTTC. Its protein is CASSSGAQETQYF.

The V and J genes are TRBV3-1 (or the pseudogene TRBV3-2) and TRBJ1-5, with a possible D match to TRBD1 (6 bases). Germline values: CDR1 LGHDT, CDR2 YNNKEL (reference sequence). Trimming took 6 bases from V and 9 from J, leaving 15 bases between them. This CDR3 spans 13 amino acids. The CDR3 loop is CASSPTGTWPQHF. The CDR3 DNA is TGTGCCAGCAGTCCCACTGGGACATGGCCCCAGCATTTT.

This chain joins TRBV28 and TRBJ1-6; TRBD1 might be the D (5 bases). Germline V gene lookup returns CDR1 MDHEN and CDR2 SYDVKM. The length of the CDR3 is 13 residues. The V gene lost 7 bases and the J gene lost 4 bases, with 8 bases spanning the gap. CDR3 bases: TGTGCCAGCAAAGGGACTTATAATTCACCCCTCCACTTT. It is translated as CASKGTYNSPLHF.

The CDR3 DNA follows: TGTGCCACCAGTGCAGGGGGACGCACTGAAGCTTTCTTT. This gives the protein CATSAGGRTEAFF. The chain combines TRBV24-1 with TRBJ1-1; 7 positions agree with TRBD1. Germline-derived CDR1 and CDR2 are KGHDR and SFDVKD. After removal of 5 bases from V and 4 bases from J, the junction contained 3 bases not matched to a gene. This CDR3 is built from 13 residues.

CDR3 residues: CASSYSSVNYGYTF. The CDR3 coding sequence is TGTGCCAGCAGTTACTCGTCGGTTAACTATGGCTACACCTTC. V gene TRBV6-5 combines with J gene TRBJ1-2, with no clear D. V lost 0 bases, J lost 1 base, and 6 bases lay in between. Germline-derived CDR1 and CDR2 are MNHEY and SVGAGI. The CDR3 is made up of 14 amino acids.

This chain connects TRBV4-2 to TRBJ1-2; no definite D call. Per germline, CDR1 LGHNA and CDR2 YNFKEQ. This CDR3 is built from 17 residues. V was pared by 4 bases and J by 1 base, with 19 bases between. The CDR3 spells CASSLFFGEQFNYGYTF. DNA of the CDR3: TGTGCCAGCAGCCTCTTTTTCGGGGAACAGTTTAACTATGGCTACACCTTC.

The chain uses TRBV28 and TRBJ1-5; D unresolved. The length of the CDR3 is 13 residues. Germline V lookup: CDR1 MDHEN, CDR2 SYDVKM. V was shortened by 7 bases and J by 3 bases, with 10 bases between the two germline ends. CDR3 loop: CASISTSNQPQHF. CDR3 DNA: TGTGCCAGCATTAGCACCTCCAATCAGCCCCAGCATTTT.

The V and J genes are TRBV7-8 and TRBJ1-3, with D possibly matching TRBD1 (6 bases). The germline V and J ends were trimmed by 3 bases and 2 bases, with 11 bases remaining between them. Per the germline V gene, CDR1 is SGHVS and CDR2 is FQNEAQ. The CDR3 is 15 amino acids. The CDR3 DNA reads TGTGCCAGCAGCTTGCAGGGGAGCACTGGAAACACCATATATTTT. Its translation is CASSLQGSTGNTIYF. Full variable domain (missing parts from reference TRBV7-8 and TRBJ1-3): GAGVSQSPRYKVAKRGQDVALRCDPISGHVSLFWYQQALGQGPEFLTYFQNEAQLDKSGLPSDRFFAERPEGSVSTLKIQRTQQEDSAVYLCASSLQGSTGNTIYFGEGSWLTVV.

J is TRBJ2-3 and V is TRBV6-5; 8 bases line up with TRBD1. Trimming at V came to 8 bases and at J to 9 bases, leaving 16 bases not matched to a gene. Germline V gives CDR1 MNHEY, CDR2 SVGAGI. The CDR3 is made up of 15 amino acids. The CDR3 region has the DNA TGTGCCAGCTCCAAAAACCAGGGGGCCATGGACACGCAGTATTTT. This encodes CASSKNQGAMDTQYF.

This sequence joins TRBV5-1 and TRBJ1-1; D unresolved. The CDR3 is 17 residues long. V was trimmed by 0 bases and J by 0 bases, leaving 15 bases between them. CDR1 and CDR2 from the germline V gene are SGHRS and YFSETQ. CDR3 DNA: TGCGCCAGCAGCTTGGTGTACAGCCTCACCATGAACACTGAAGCTTTCTTT. Encoded protein: CASSLVYSLTMNTEAFF.

The V and J genes are TRBV29-1 and TRBJ2-5, with D perhaps matching TRBD2 (6 bases). The CDR3 is 12 amino acids. Germline CDR1 and CDR2: SQVTM and ANQGSEA. The ends were cut back, 6 bases at V and 3 bases at J, with 11 bases in the middle. The DNA of the CDR3 is TGCAGCGTCGGGACTGATAAAGAGACCCAGTACTTC. Translated: CSVGTDKETQYF.

This sequence joins TRBV18 and TRBJ2-2; TRBD1 is a possible D gene (6 bases). This CDR3 spans 15 amino acids. The V and J ends lost 6 bases and 2 bases respectively, with 13 bases between them. Looked up from germline, CDR1 is KGHSH and CDR2 is LQKENI. The CDR3 DNA is TGTGCCAGCTCGCTCGGACAGAGTAACACCGGGGAGCTGTTTTTT. It encodes CASSLGQSNTGELFF.

This clone showed up just once. This chain uses TRBV24-1 with TRBJ1-2; D is uncertain. CDR3 length equals 16 residues. V dropped 3 bases and J dropped 2 bases, with 15 bases sitting between them. Germline-derived CDR1 and CDR2 are KGHDR and SFDVKD. The CDR3 loop is CATSDGRWLSNYGYTF. The CDR3 nucleotides read TGTGCCACCAGTGATGGGAGGTGGCTATCAAACTATGGCTACACCTTC.

V and J are TRBV13 and TRBJ2-3, with 9 bases aligning to TRBD1. CDR3 length: 15 residues. Trimming at V came to 5 bases and at J to 2 bases, leaving 5 bases not matched to a gene. Germline values: CDR1 PRHDT, CDR2 FYEKMQ (reference sequence). In DNA form, the CDR3 reads TGTGCCAGCAGCCAAGGACAGGGGAACACAGATACGCAGTATTTT. Encoded protein: CASSQGQGNTDTQYF.

V is TRBV2 and J is TRBJ1-2; D call uncertain. CDR3 length equals 14 residues. V was pared by 7 bases and J by 0 bases, with 12 bases between. Germline V gives CDR1 SNHLY, CDR2 FYNNEI. Here the CDR3 reads CASMDGNPNYGYTF. The CDR3 DNA is TGTGCCAGCATGGACGGGAACCCTAACTATGGCTACACCTTC.

J is TRBJ1-1 and V is TRBV9; 8 bases fit TRBD1. In germline, CDR1 is SGDLS, CDR2 YYNGEE. J lost 4 bases, V lost 3 bases, and 8 bases had no gene match. The CDR3 is 15 residues long. As DNA, the CDR3 is TGTGCCAGCAGCGCCCAGGGGGCGATAAGCACTGAAGCTTTCTTT. Protein sequence: CASSAQGAISTEAFF.

The chain joins TRBV27 to TRBJ2-3; 7 bases line up with TRBD1. CDR1 MNHEY and CDR2 SMNVEV come from the germline V gene (reference sequence). The junction had 13 bases not matched to a gene; V was cut back by 0 bases and J by 4 bases. The CDR3 consists of 18 residues. The CDR3 protein is CASSLSRWGPQGADTQYF. The CDR3, as DNA: TGTGCCAGCAGTTTATCGAGGTGGGGCCCTCAGGGGGCAGATACGCAGTATTTT.

The chain recombines TRBV4-1 with TRBJ2-2; TRBD2 might be the D (6 bases). CDR1 and CDR2 (germline): MGHRA, YSYEKL. V was trimmed by 0 bases and J by 1 base, leaving 12 bases between them. This CDR3 has 17 amino acids. DNA of the CDR3: TGCGCCAGCAGCCAAGATCGGAATAGCGGGAACACCGGGGAGCTGTTTTTT. Residues: CASSQDRNSGNTGELFF.

The rearrangement links TRBV11-2 to TRBJ2-7; TRBD1 aligns across 11 bases. The germline CDR1 and CDR2 sequences are SGHAT and FQNNGV. The CDR3 runs to 14 residues. J lost 6 bases, V lost 7 bases, and 8 bases had no gene match. The chain's CDR3 is CASTPAGQGAEQYF. CDR3 in DNA: TGTGCCAGCACCCCCGCCGGACAGGGGGCCGAGCAGTACTTC.

V usage is TRBV5-8 and J usage is TRBJ2-1, with 12 bases fitting TRBD2. CDR3 length: 15 amino acids. Germline CDR1 reads SGHTS; CDR2 reads YDEGEE. Losses at the gene ends were 4 bases for V and 4 bases for J; bases not matched to a gene: 3. CDR3 DNA sequence: TGTGCCAGCAGCCAAGGACTAGCGGGGTACAATGAGCAGTTCTTC. Residues: CASSQGLAGYNEQFF.

The V gene is TRBV5-1, the J gene TRBJ1-1, with D uncertain. The germline V and J ends were trimmed by 1 base and 7 bases, with 8 bases remaining between them. Germline CDR1 reads SGHRS; CDR2 reads YFSETQ. This CDR3 spans 12 amino acids. The DNA for the CDR3 is TGCGCCAGCAGCTTGCAGCCAGGTGAAGCTTTCTTT. Amino acid sequence: CASSLQPGEAFF. Together with reference TRBV5-1 and TRBJ1-1, the CDR3 gives the full variable domain: KAGVTQTPRYLIKTRGQQVTLSCSPISGHRSVSWYQQTPGQGLQFLFEYFSETQRNKGNFPGRFSGRQFSNSRSEMNVSTLELGDSALYLCASSLQPGEAFFGQGTRLTVV.

The chain carries TRBV10-3 and TRBJ1-5; 9 bases are a match to TRBD1. Germline CDR1 reads ENHRY; CDR2 reads SYGVKD. This CDR3 comprises 14 residues. With V trimmed by 8 bases and J by 2 bases, 4 bases remained unmatched. The CDR3 DNA sequence: TGTGCCATCGGAAGACAGGGGGGCAATCAGCCCCAGCATTTT. Its protein is CAIGRQGGNQPQHF.

The V call is TRBV3-1 (or the pseudogene TRBV3-2), the J call TRBJ1-1; tentative D call: TRBD1 (6 bases). The germline V gene has CDR1 LGHDT and CDR2 YNNKEL (reference sequence). There are 16 residues in the CDR3. V lost 4 bases to trimming and J lost 0 bases, with 15 bases between them. The CDR3 loop is CASSRYGGAVNTEAFF. The CDR3 region has the DNA TGTGCCAGCAGCCGATACGGGGGGGCTGTGAACACTGAAGCTTTCTTT.

This chain links TRBV6-6 with TRBJ2-2; TRBD1 matches at 8 bases. The germline gives CDR1 MNHNY, CDR2 SVGAGI (reference sequence). The CDR3 runs to 15 residues. V was clipped by 2 bases and J by 7 bases; unmatched bases: 6. The CDR3 DNA sequence: TGTGCCAGCAGTTACGCGGACAGGGAGCGCGGGGAGCTGTTTTTT. Translating gives CASSYADRERGELFF.

The V and J genes are TRBV5-5 and TRBJ1-1, with 7 positions matching TRBD1. CDR3 length equals 15 residues. CDR1 is SGHKS and CDR2 is YYEKEE in the germline V gene (reference sequence). Trimming cost V 0 bases and J 11 bases; bases outside gene matches: 13. The CDR3 loop reads CASSLDQGGLPIAFF. DNA for the CDR3: TGTGCCAGCAGCTTGGATCAGGGGGGTCTACCAATCGCTTTCTTT.

V and J are TRBV7-9 and TRBJ2-7; a possible D gene is TRBD1 (6 bases). Trimming removed 5 bases at V and 3 bases at J, with 17 bases between. CDR1 and CDR2 from the germline V gene are SEHNR and FQNEAQ (reference sequence). The CDR3 loop spans 15 amino acids. This chain's CDR3 is CASSVDLQGHYEQYF. The DNA of the CDR3 is TGTGCCAGCAGCGTAGACCTTCAGGGGCACTACGAGCAGTACTTC.

The gene calls are TRBV5-1 and TRBJ1-1; D gene unclear. The germline V and J ends were trimmed by 4 bases and 4 bases, with 14 bases remaining between them. Per germline, CDR1 SGHRS and CDR2 YFSETQ. The CDR3 loop spans 14 amino acids. The DNA for the CDR3 is TGCGCCAGCAGCGGGAGGGAGTCGGGCACTGAAGCTTTCTTT. Translation: CASSGRESGTEAFF.

The chain combines TRBV10-3 with TRBJ2-7, with 8 bases lining up with TRBD1. The V gene end was trimmed by 3 bases and the J gene end by 3 bases; junction bases not matched to a gene: 1. The CDR3 is 13 amino acids. Looked up from germline, CDR1 is ENHRY and CDR2 is SYGVKD. The CDR3 coding sequence is TGTGCCATCAGTGACAGGGGGCACTACGAGCAGTACTTC. Translation gives CAISDRGHYEQYF.